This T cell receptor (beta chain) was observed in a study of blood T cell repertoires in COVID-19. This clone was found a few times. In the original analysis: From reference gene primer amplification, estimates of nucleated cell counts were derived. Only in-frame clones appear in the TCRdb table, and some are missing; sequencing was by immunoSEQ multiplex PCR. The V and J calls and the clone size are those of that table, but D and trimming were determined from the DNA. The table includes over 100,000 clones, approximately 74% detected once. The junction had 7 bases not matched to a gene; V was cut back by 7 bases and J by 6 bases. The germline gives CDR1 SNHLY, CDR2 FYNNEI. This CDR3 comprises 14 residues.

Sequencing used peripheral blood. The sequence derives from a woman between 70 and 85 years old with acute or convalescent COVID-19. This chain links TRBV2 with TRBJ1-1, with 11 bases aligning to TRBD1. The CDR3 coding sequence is TGTGCCAGCAAAAGGACAGGGGGCAACCCTGAAGCTTTCTTT. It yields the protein CASKRTGGNPEAFF.